These 5 T cell receptor beta chains came from one sample sequenced in a study of T cells expressing NK-cell markers (dated by TCRdb to the early 2020s). Receptors were amplified or captured by 5' RACE. Sequencing was carried out with an Illumina HiSeq 2000. TCRdb reprocessed the raw reads; every CDR3 protein sequence is a single record, and DNA is not supplied. The table of this sample itemizes some 110,000 distinct CDR3 sequences. The ten largest clones capture about a fifth of the sample. Sequenced: blood T cells: a sorted CD56 or NKG2C T cell subset, CD4+ or CD8+ T cells, or bulk PBMC T cells (not recorded which). These receptors were obtained from a woman aged 18 to 75 in good health.

V gene TRBV12-3 or TRBV12-4 combines with J gene TRBJ1-5; TCRdb's assignment of TRBD1 cannot be checked, as there is no DNA. The CDR3 runs to 12 residues. The CDR3 loop is CASQGGNQPQHF.

The chain is built from TRBV28 and TRBJ1-6. Germline V gene sequence: CDR1 MDHEN, CDR2 SYDVKM. The CDR3 sequence is 12 residues long. The CDR3 sequence is CASTVYNSPLHF.

The chain links TRBV19 to TRBJ2-4; there is no DNA to check the TCRdb D call of TRBD1. CDR1 is LNHDA and CDR2 is SQIVND in the germline V gene (reference sequence). This CDR3 is built from 13 residues. CDR3 region: CASSVGHGNIQYF.

The CDR3: CASSYWEGETQYF. The gene calls are TRBV6-2 or TRBV6-3 and TRBJ2-5; TCRdb's D call, TRBD2, is unchecked because there is no DNA. Germline loops: CDR1 MNHEY, CDR2 SVGEGT. CDR3 length equals 13 residues.

This chain joins TRBV20-1 and TRBJ2-3; TCRdb reports TRBD2, a call that lacks DNA to check it against. The CDR3 contains 14 residues. Germline V gives CDR1 DFQATT, CDR2 SNEGSKA (reference sequence). Here the CDR3 reads CSASIAGGGDTQYF.